One and the same sample provided the 26 T cell receptor beta chains below, sequenced in a study of blood T cell repertoires in COVID-19. Sequenced by immunoSEQ multiplex PCR; TCRdb stores in-frame clones only, minus some. Of about 480,000 clones in the sample, approximately 87% were seen once. The sequenced material came from PBMCs or T cells enriched from blood (not recorded which). These receptors were collected from a woman aged 40 to 50 who had recovered from COVID-19.

This chain connects TRBV2 to TRBJ1-1, with D unclear. V gave up 2 bases and J gave up 1 base, with 14 bases separating them. The CDR3 is made up of 16 amino acids. Germline assignment: CDR1 SNHLY and CDR2 FYNNEI. Here the CDR3 reads CASSEFGRIKNTEAFF. For the CDR3, the DNA is TGTGCCAGCAGTGAATTCGGCAGGATTAAGAACACTGAAGCTTTCTTT.

The chain couples TRBV11-3 to TRBJ2-5; possibly TRBD2 for D (6 bases). Germline lookup yields CDR1 SGHNT and CDR2 YENEEA. The CDR3 runs 14 residues. The V gene lost 4 bases and the J gene lost 4 bases, with 13 bases spanning the gap. Here the CDR3 DNA reads TGTGCCAGCAGCTCCCGGGACTCTCGAGAGACCCAGTACTTC. Its protein product is CASSSRDSRETQYF.

The chain employs TRBV7-2 and TRBJ2-3; 9 nucleotides agree with TRBD2. Trimming removed 4 bases from V and 0 bases from J; junction bases left unmatched: 11. Germline V gene lookup returns CDR1 SGHTA and CDR2 FQGNSA. This CDR3 spans 18 amino acids. This CDR3 is CASSSLLTSGPSTDTQYF. The CDR3 DNA sequence: TGTGCCAGCAGCTCCTTACTTACTAGCGGGCCTAGCACAGATACGCAGTATTTT.

The V call is TRBV7-2, the J call TRBJ1-2; D gene ambiguous. CDR1 is SGHTA, CDR2 FQGNSA, per germline. With 1 base removed from V and 2 bases from J, the gap between germline ends came to 11 bases. The CDR3 is 15 amino acids. The CDR3 coding sequence is TGTGCCAGCAGCTTAGGTACAGCTCGGAACTATGGCTACACCTTC. This encodes CASSLGTARNYGYTF. Full variable domain (outside the CDR3, taken from reference TRBV7-2 and TRBJ1-2): GAGVSQSPSNKVTEKGKDVELRCDPISGHTALYWYRQSLGQGLEFLIYFQGNSAPDKSGLPSDRFSAERTGGSVSTLTIQRTQQEDSAVYLCASSLGTARNYGYTFGSGTRLTVV.

This sequence joins TRBV7-2 and TRBJ1-5; no definite D call. V was shortened by 1 base and J by 0 bases, with 7 bases between the two germline ends. Germline CDR1 SGHTA, CDR2 FQGNSA. This CDR3 has 15 amino acids. The CDR3 here is CASSLVFNSNQPQHF. The CDR3 DNA follows: TGTGCCAGCAGCTTAGTTTTTAATAGCAATCAGCCCCAGCATTTT.

The rearrangement links TRBV13 to TRBJ1-1, with D hard to call. The CDR3 has 14 residues. The germline gives CDR1 PRHDT, CDR2 FYEKMQ (reference sequence). Trimming took off 0 bases at V and 2 bases at J, with 7 bases between the two ends. The CDR3 is CASSLGRGNTEAFF. The CDR3 nucleotides read TGTGCCAGCAGCTTAGGACGGGGAAACACTGAAGCTTTCTTT. Complete variable domain (other parts from reference TRBV13 and TRBJ1-1): AAGVIQSPRHLIKEKRETATLKCYPIPRHDTVYWYQQGPGQDPQFLISFYEKMQSDKGSIPDRFSAQQFSDYHSELNMSSLELGDSALYFCASSLGRGNTEAFFGQGTRLTVV.

The V and J genes are TRBV14 and TRBJ2-7, with D perhaps TRBD1 (5 bases). Per germline, CDR1 SGHDN and CDR2 FVKESK. V was clipped by 1 base and J by 9 bases, with 10 bases between them. The CDR3 has 12 residues. CDR3 in DNA: TGTGCCAGCAGCCAAGTTCGACAGAGGCAGTACTTC. Its translation is CASSQVRQRQYF. Full variable domain (rest looked up from reference TRBV14 and TRBJ2-7): EAGVTQFPSHSVIEKGQTVTLRCDPISGHDNLYWYRRVMGKEIKFLLHFVKESKQDESGMPNNRFLAERTGGTYSTLKVQPAELEDSGVYFCASSQVRQRQYFGPGTRLTVT.

CDR3 sequence (DNA): TGTGCCAACCGGGACACCCGCACAGATACGCAGTATTTT. It yields the protein CANRDTRTDTQYF. The V call is TRBV21-1, the J call TRBJ2-3; the table calls TRBD1, which could not be checked here. TRBV21-1 is a documented pseudogene. The CDR3 runs to 13 residues.

The rearrangement joins TRBV11-2 to TRBJ2-1; perhaps TRBD2 as D (5 bases). Germline CDR1 reads SGHAT; CDR2 reads FQNNGV. The CDR3 is 14 residues long. Trimming left V 4 bases short and J 6 bases short, with 13 bases between. In DNA, the CDR3 is TGTGCCAGCAGCTCGACACTAGTTCCCAATGAGCAGTTCTTC. As protein: CASSSTLVPNEQFF. Filled out from reference TRBV11-2 and TRBJ2-1, the complete variable domain reads EAGVAQSPRYKIIEKRQSVAFWCNPISGHATLYWYQQILGQGPKLLIQFQNNGVVDDSQLPKDRFSAERLKGVDSTLKIQPAKLEDSAVYLCASSSTLVPNEQFFGPGTRLTVL.

The rearrangement links TRBV11-2 to TRBJ2-7, with D maybe TRBD2 (5 bases). Germline V gene lookup returns CDR1 SGHAT and CDR2 FQNNGV. The V and J ends lost 3 bases and 1 base respectively, with 10 bases between them. The CDR3 runs to 14 residues. Here the CDR3 DNA reads TGTGCCAGCAGCTTCAGACTACAGTCCTACGAGCAGTACTTC. It yields the protein CASSFRLQSYEQYF.

The chain has TRBV5-1 and TRBJ2-2; possible D gene TRBD1, 6 bases. This CDR3 is 15 amino acids long. Germline CDR1 reads SGHRS; CDR2 reads YFSETQ. V lost 5 bases, J lost 3 bases, and 14 bases lay in between. The CDR3 sequence is CASRWGSGDTGELFF. DNA for the CDR3: TGCGCCAGCAGATGGGGATCAGGGGACACCGGGGAGCTGTTTTTT.

The V gene is TRBV2, the J gene TRBJ1-2, with 12 bases lining up with TRBD1. Germline V gives CDR1 SNHLY, CDR2 FYNNEI. This CDR3 comprises 21 residues. Trimming removed 5 bases from V and 4 bases from J; junction bases left unmatched: 23. The CDR3 is CASSSRNKYGTGGVNSYGYTF. CDR3 DNA sequence: TGTGCCAGCAGTAGTCGAAACAAGTACGGGACAGGGGGCGTAAACAGCTATGGCTACACCTTC.

The CDR3 nucleotides read TGTGCCAGCAGTCCCAGGCTATCGAATGAAAAACTGTTTTTT. Encoded protein: CASSPRLSNEKLFF. J is TRBJ1-4 and V is TRBV11-2; D gene uncertain. The CDR3 has 14 amino acids. V was trimmed by 6 bases and J by 5 bases, leaving 13 bases between them. Germline lookup yields CDR1 SGHAT and CDR2 FQNNGV.

The chain is built from TRBV6-2 or TRBV6-3 and TRBJ2-1; no firm D call. This CDR3 region has 15 residues. CDR1 is MNHEY and CDR2 is SVGEGT in the germline V gene. V lost 6 bases and J lost 0, with 12 bases in between. The CDR3 DNA sequence: TGTGCCAGCAGCAAACTCCGAAGCTCCTACAATGAGCAGTTCTTC. Amino acid sequence: CASSKLRSSYNEQFF.

V usage is TRBV7-6 and J usage is TRBJ2-7; a possible D gene is TRBD2 (6 bases). The CDR3 has 12 amino acids. Deletions cut 5 bases from V and 7 bases from J, with 12 bases between. The V gene's germline CDR1 is SGHVS and CDR2 FNYEAQ. The DNA for the CDR3 is TGTGCCAGCAGCCCCGGGACTGGAGAGCAGTACTTC. It translates to CASSPGTGEQYF.

As to this clone: The sample contains more than one DNA sequence encoding this CDR3. The CDR3 sequence is CATSDAGTAYGYTF. CDR3 in DNA: TGTGCCACCAGTGATGCCGGGACAGCTTATGGCTACACCTTC. The chain links TRBV24-1 to TRBJ1-2; the match to TRBD1 covers 7 bases. CDR1 and CDR2 (germline): KGHDR, SFDVKD. This CDR3 has 14 amino acids. V lost 3 bases, J lost 5 bases, and 5 bases stayed unmatched.

The V gene is TRBV6-5, the J gene TRBJ2-7; TRBD2 matches 8 bases. The trim removed 6 bases at V and 2 bases at J, leaving 6 bases unmatched. The germline CDR1 and CDR2 sequences are MNHEY and SVGAGI. The CDR3 length is 14 residues. The CDR3 protein is CASRPAGDPYEQYF. DNA of the CDR3: TGTGCCAGCAGGCCAGCGGGAGACCCCTACGAGCAGTACTTC.

The chain combines TRBV7-9 with TRBJ1-1; 9 positions agree with TRBD1. Germline CDR1 SEHNR, CDR2 FQNEAQ (reference sequence). The CDR3 covers 13 residues. Trimming at V came to 5 bases and at J to 8 bases, leaving 6 bases not matched to a gene. The CDR3 DNA sequence: TGTGCCAGCAGCCCAGGGACAGGGAAGGAAGCTTTCTTT. It specifies CASSPGTGKEAFF.

The rearrangement joins TRBV12-3 or TRBV12-4 to TRBJ2-1; maybe TRBD2 (6 bases). The CDR3 spans 11 residues. V lost 5 bases to trimming and J lost 9 bases, with 8 bases between them. Here the CDR3 DNA reads TGTGCCAGCAGTCTTAGCGGTGAGCAGTTCTTC. This sequence encodes CASSLSGEQFF.

About this clone: One base away lies a much larger clone, so this may be a sequencing read error. This chain links TRBV20-1 with TRBJ2-7, with unresolved D. The V end lost 0 bases, the J end lost 4 bases, and 4 bases lay between the germline ends. Germline assignment: CDR1 DFQATT and CDR2 SNEGSKA (reference sequence). The CDR3 is made up of 11 amino acids. The CDR3 sequence: CSARDQYEQYF. The CDR3 DNA reads as TGCAGTGCTAGAGATCAGTACGAGCAGTACTTC.

The V and J genes are TRBV29-1 and TRBJ1-2; D unresolved. CDR1 SQVTM and CDR2 ANQGSEA come from the germline V gene. The length of the CDR3 is 13 residues. Trimming removed 4 bases from V and 4 bases from J, with 13 bases in between. CDR3 residues: CSVGGSQSYGYTF. The CDR3 coding sequence is TGCAGCGTTGGAGGGAGTCAGAGCTATGGCTACACCTTC.

This clone was seen a handful of times. This chain links TRBV11-2 with TRBJ1-2; no clear D gene. This CDR3 has 14 residues. V lost 8 bases to trimming and J lost 4 bases, with 17 bases between them. Germline CDR1 and CDR2: SGHAT and FQNNGV. The CDR3 reads CASQRSQEAYGYTF. The CDR3 DNA is TGTGCCAGCCAAAGGAGTCAGGAGGCCTATGGCTACACCTTC.

This chain connects TRBV27 to TRBJ2-2; D is unresolved. The V gene lost 5 bases and the J gene lost 1 base, with 8 bases spanning the gap. Germline-derived CDR1 and CDR2 are MNHEY and SMNVEV (reference sequence). The CDR3 runs 14 residues. As DNA, the CDR3 is TGTGCCAGCAGTCCCCGACAGAACACCGGGGAGCTGTTTTTT. This encodes CASSPRQNTGELFF.

The chain employs TRBV4-1 and TRBJ1-2, with TRBD1 matching 9 bases. The CDR3 consists of 14 residues. Losses at the gene ends were 4 bases for V and 4 bases for J; bases not matched to a gene: 4. Per germline, CDR1 MGHRA and CDR2 YSYEKL. The CDR3 DNA reads TGCGCCAGCAGCCCGGGACAGGGCTTCTATGGCTACACCTTC. This translates into CASSPGQGFYGYTF.

The V gene is TRBV11-3, the J gene TRBJ2-1; perhaps TRBD1 as D (5 bases). The CDR3 totals 14 residues. The V and J ends lost 3 bases and 0 bases respectively, with 6 bases between them. Looked up from germline, CDR1 is SGHNT and CDR2 is YENEEA. For the CDR3, the DNA is TGTGCCAGCAGCTTTGACAGCTCCTACAATGAGCAGTTCTTC. Translating gives CASSFDSSYNEQFF. Full variable domain (missing parts from reference TRBV11-3 and TRBJ2-1): EAGVVQSPRYKIIEKKQPVAFWCNPISGHNTLYWYLQNLGQGPELLIRYENEEAVDDSQLPKDRFSAERLKGVDSTLKIQPAELGDSAVYLCASSFDSSYNEQFFGPGTRLTVL.

The CDR3 nucleotides read TGTGCCAGCAGCCCACTACGGAATGAGCAGTTCTTC. The encoded protein is CASSPLRNEQFF. This chain joins TRBV7-9 and TRBJ2-1; D not certain. V was cut by 5 bases and J by 7 bases, with 9 bases left in between. This CDR3 spans 12 amino acids. Germline lookup yields CDR1 SEHNR and CDR2 FQNEAQ (reference sequence).